This is a list of T cell receptor beta chains from one sample in a study of regulatory T cells in long-lasting Graves disease. TCRdb fed the multiplex PCR reads into MiXCR, producing one record per CDR3 protein. This sample has some 420,000 distinct CDR3 sequences, with 20% to 25% found just once. The sequencing here drew on peripheral blood mononuclear cells (PBMCs), taken when the disease was refractory, from a patient treated with antithyroid drugs. These receptors all stem from a female donor with Graves disease. The CDR3 runs from the conserved cysteine through the conserved F or W. The order of the fields is V gene, CDR3 protein.

TRBV7-9 | CASSFDRGFYEQYF
TRBV15 | CATSRDRVTPGAEAFF
TRBV7-8 | CASSSGRTLRSPLHF
TRBV30 | CAWSRAFF
TRBV28 | CASSRLQGTGELFF
TRBV5-1 | CACNEPGNTEAFF
TRBV7-2 | CASSTQGSSYGYTF
TRBV7-9 | CASSLDVASGIGEQYF
TRBV7-2 | CASSPSFGGGGQPQHF
TRBV2 | CASSETSRGYEQYF
TRBV5-1 | CASSAQGQHNSPLHF
TRBV7-2 | CASSLGEGEAYEQYF
TRBV7-8 | CASSDGRTGGNEKLFF
TRBV11-2 | CASSSPRQPYEQYF
TRBV24-1 | CATSKSTGGLDEQYF
TRBV5-8 | CASSWTTSYYEQYF
TRBV2 | CASREGGALNSPLHF
TRBV28 | CASRKTGTSYEQYF
TRBV28 | CASSLAHSGDQPQHF
TRBV24-1 | CATSDSVHQPQHF
TRBV28 | CASSPFTGLSDEQYF
TRBV19 | CASSPGALLNTEAFF
TRBV6-1 | CASSDGPGAYEQYF
TRBV7-2 | CASSLWDRGPGEQFF
TRBV20-1 | CSARARQGGYNEQFF
TRBV11-2 | CASSLVPKGQPGETQYF
TRBV7-3 | CASSETGGLYGYTF
TRBV29-1 | CSVVTLGPSYEQYF
TRBV16 | CASSQELLHEPYF
TRBV28 | CASSLPPGQGALAKNIQYF
TRBV11-3 | CASSLGRREMNTEAFF
TRBV20-1 | CSALRRLQGQNEAFF
TRBV28 | CASSPTRQGYYEQYF
TRBV7-9 | CASSAARSGSYEQYF
TRBV7-9 | CASSPRQGLTEAFF
TRBV11-3 | CASSFRDRNFYNEQFF
TRBV28 | CASTLRGKETQYF
TRBV28 | CASHESGTEQYF
TRBV19 | CASSIGTANTGELFF
TRBV15 | CATSNHRGSNEKLFF
TRBV7-2 | CASSSYAAAGEQYF
TRBV12-3/TRBV12-4 | CASSPQAGVPYNEQFF
TRBV19 | CASSMKVDEKLFF